The entry that follows covers one TCR beta chain sequence. Its matching antigen is unknown. This record comes from a study of cytomegalovirus exposure and HLA in healthy donors. In the study overall: The platform used for the 120 validation repertoires matched that of the roughly 630 first-cohort repertoires, a later analysis reported.

Using immunoSEQ multiplex PCR, the repertoire was profiled, and TCRdb retains in-frame clones only, with some absent. The sample yields around 60,000 clones, roughly 95% seen once. Study-wide results and limits: The classifier reportedly diagnosed cytomegalovirus status with high sensitivity and specificity. Across donors, most TCRs were seen rarely, yet some public ones were widespread. Three chains linked to CMV were shown in vitro to be specific for CMV antigens.

V lost 5 bases and J lost 3; bases outside the gene matches: 6. There are 15 residues in the CDR3. The germline CDR1 and CDR2 sequences are SGHAT and FQNNGV. Material for sequencing was PBMCs. This receptor was obtained from a woman aged 18-35 years in good health and CMV-seropositive. The genes are TRBV11-2 and TRBJ2-3; TRBD1 agrees at 9 bases. The CDR3: CASSKGQGRTDTQYF. The CDR3 DNA is TGTGCCAGCAGCAAAGGACAGGGGAGAACAGATACGCAGTATTTT.